One and the same sample provided the 30 T cell receptor beta chains below, sequenced in a study of CD8+ T cells in alopecia areata (dated by TCRdb to 2016 to 2019). The meaning of the sample's time point label: more than three weeks on oral tofacitinib. Sample treatment or condition, as interpreted from the label and publication: oral pan-JAK inhibitor, 5-10 mg twice daily. The method was the immunoSEQ multiplex PCR assay. To provide template for TCR sequencing, every sample had RNA extracted and reverse transcribed into cDNA. The clones in this table, taken by TCRdb from immuneACCESS, are in-frame only. Not every clone is retained; where verified, under half of the shortfall comes from an unresolved V gene, and the cause of the rest is unknown. The sample records 150,000 to 200,000 clones, approximately 65% of which are singletons. 0.9% to 1% of the sample is held by the ten biggest clonotypes.

The sequences come from CD4+ T cells sorted from blood, collected at week 4, from a patient treated with tofacitinib. These receptors were collected from a human donor with alopecia areata.

The chain uses TRBV30 and TRBJ2-5; D not certain. Germline lookup yields CDR1 GTSNPN and CDR2 SVGIG (reference sequence). V lost 0 bases, J lost 5 bases, and 10 bases lay in between. The CDR3 is 13 amino acids. CDR3 amino acids: CAWSVGKTETQYF. CDR3 DNA sequence: TGTGCCTGGAGTGTGGGGAAGACGGAGACCCAGTACTTC.

This CDR3 reads CASSVRQGNSPLHF. In nucleotides, the CDR3 is TGTGCCAGCAGTGTTCGACAGGGAAATTCACCCCTCCACTTT. The rearrangement joins TRBV25-1 to TRBJ1-6; 7 bases agree with TRBD1. In germline, CDR1 is MGHDK, CDR2 SYGVNS. V lost 4 bases to trimming and J lost 7 bases; unmatched junction nucleotides: 4. The CDR3 has 14 residues.

The V call is TRBV9, the J call TRBJ2-6, with 7 bases identical to TRBD1. The germline gives CDR1 SGDLS, CDR2 YYNGEE. The length of the CDR3 is 16 residues. V lost 4 bases and J lost 0; bases outside the gene matches: 4. The CDR3 protein is CASSPTGDSGANVLTF. CDR3 bases: TGTGCCAGCAGCCCAACAGGGGACTCTGGGGCCAACGTCCTGACTTTC.

This chain connects TRBV29-1 to TRBJ1-3; D may be TRBD1 (6 bases). Germline CDR1 SQVTM, CDR2 ANQGSEA. The CDR3 has 13 amino acids. Trimming took off 7 bases at V and 0 bases at J, with 10 bases between the two ends. CDR3 sequence reads: CSAQGSSGNTIYF. CDR3 nucleotide sequence: TGCAGCGCCCAGGGGAGCTCTGGAAACACCATATATTTT.

In its sample, this clone was seen once. V usage is TRBV30 and J usage is TRBJ1-6; 8 bases are a match to TRBD1. Germline CDR1 GTSNPN, CDR2 SVGIG (reference sequence). The CDR3 length is 13 residues. With V trimmed by 2 bases and J by 8 bases, 2 bases remained unmatched. This chain's CDR3 is CAWSPGGDSPLHF. The CDR3 nucleotides read TGTGCCTGGAGTCCAGGGGGCGATTCACCCCTCCACTTT.

The rearrangement joins TRBV15 to TRBJ2-5; TRBD2 matches at 14 bases. Looked up from germline, CDR1 is LNHNV and CDR2 is YYDKDF (reference sequence). The CDR3 contains 18 residues. V gave up 0 bases and J gave up 5 bases; unmatched junction bases: 8. The CDR3 loop is CATSRDRGTSGGRETQYF. The CDR3 nucleotides read TGTGCCACCAGCAGAGATCGTGGGACTAGCGGGGGTAGGGAGACCCAGTACTTC.

This clone turned up a few times. V is TRBV25-1 and J is TRBJ2-2; D is unclear. The CDR3 covers 15 residues. Trimming stripped 1 base from V and 0 bases from J, with 6 bases between. Germline CDR1 reads MGHDK; CDR2 reads SYGVNS. The CDR3 reads CASSESRTNTGELFF. CDR3 nucleotide sequence: TGTGCCAGCAGTGAATCCCGGACGAACACCGGGGAGCTGTTTTTT.

V usage is TRBV29-1 and J usage is TRBJ1-1; D remains ambiguous. In germline, CDR1 is SQVTM, CDR2 ANQGSEA. Trimming took off 4 bases at V and 1 base at J, with 10 bases between the two ends. The CDR3 is 13 amino acids. The CDR3 nucleotides are TGCAGCGTTGGTGGACGGAAGAACACTGAAGCTTTCTTT. The encoded protein is CSVGGRKNTEAFF.

In nucleotides, the CDR3 is TGTGCCTGGAGCCTCAGGGACCCCCACAATCAGCCCCAGCATTTT. Protein sequence: CAWSLRDPHNQPQHF. The chain is built from TRBV30 and TRBJ1-5, with a weak D call TRBD1 (5 bases). This CDR3 comprises 15 residues. Germline CDR1 is GTSNPN and CDR2 is SVGIG (reference sequence). V lost 3 bases, J lost 3 bases, and 15 bases lay in between.

The chain joins TRBV18 to TRBJ2-5, with TRBD2 matching 7 bases. After removal of 0 bases from V and 5 bases from J, the junction contained 9 bases not matched to a gene. Germline loops: CDR1 KGHSH, CDR2 LQKENI. The CDR3 length is 16 residues. The DNA of the CDR3 is TGTGCCAGCTCACCACCGTCTCGCCGGGGGGTGGAGACCCAGTACTTC. It codes for CASSPPSRRGVETQYF. The complete variable domain, with remaining parts taken from reference TRBV18 and TRBJ2-5, reads NAGVMQNPRHLVRRRGQEARLRCSPMKGHSHVYWYRQLPEEGLKFMVYLQKENIIDESGMPKERFSAEFPKEGPSILRIQQVVRGDSAAYFCASSPPSRRGVETQYFGPGTRLLVL.

The rearrangement uses TRBV5-6 and TRBJ2-5; a weak D match, TRBD1 (5 bases). Germline V gene sequence: CDR1 SGHDT, CDR2 YYEEEE. Trimming took off 0 bases at V and 4 bases at J, with 10 bases between the two ends. This CDR3 has 14 residues. CDR3 bases: TGTGCCAGCAGCTTGGAGTTGGGGCGAGAGACCCAGTACTTC. Its translation: CASSLELGRETQYF.

The chain employs TRBV7-9 and TRBJ2-3; TRBD1 agrees at 7 bases. Germline V gene data show CDR1 as SEHNR and CDR2 as FQNEAQ (reference sequence). The CDR3 is made up of 14 amino acids. With 5 bases clipped from V and 8 bases from J, the junction kept 10 bases outside the gene matches. The CDR3 DNA reads TGTGCCAGCAGCCAACGGACAGGATGGAGTACGCAGTATTTT. Translated: CASSQRTGWSTQYF.

In its sample, this clone was seen once. The chain recombines TRBV6-6 with TRBJ1-1; 10 bases are shared with TRBD1. This CDR3 is 13 amino acids long. CDR1 is MNHNY and CDR2 is SVGAGI in the germline V gene (reference sequence). Trimming at V came to 5 bases and at J to 8 bases, leaving 5 bases not matched to a gene. Here the CDR3 reads CASSPPGQGEAFF. The CDR3 region has the DNA TGTGCCAGCAGTCCACCGGGACAGGGGGAAGCTTTCTTT.

The V and J genes are TRBV9 and TRBJ2-6; D is ambiguous. Germline CDR1 reads SGDLS; CDR2 reads YYNGEE. The CDR3 runs 14 residues. Trimming shortened V by 4 bases and J by 1 base, and 6 bases separated the two germline ends. The CDR3 DNA reads TGTGCCAGCAGCCACCCTTCTGGGGCCAACGTCCTGACTTTC. Translation gives CASSHPSGANVLTF.

The genes are TRBV10-3 and TRBJ2-7, with TRBD1 as a possible D gene (6 bases). The V gene's germline CDR1 is ENHRY and CDR2 SYGVKD. V was shortened by 2 bases and J by 0 bases, with 11 bases between the two germline ends. This CDR3 spans 15 amino acids. The CDR3 coding sequence is TGTGCCATCAGTGAGACGCAGGGGAGCTCCTACGAGCAGTACTTC. Residues: CAISETQGSSYEQYF.

The chain links TRBV30 to TRBJ1-2; no firm D call. Germline V CDR1 and CDR2: GTSNPN, SVGIG (reference sequence). Trimming cost V 5 bases and J 2 bases, with 6 bases left between them. The CDR3 extends over 11 amino acids. CDR3 sequence reads: CAWVQNYGYTF. As DNA, the CDR3 is TGTGCCTGGGTACAGAACTATGGCTACACCTTC.

The V gene is TRBV11-2, the J gene TRBJ1-5; TRBD1 is a possible D gene (5 bases). This CDR3 is 15 amino acids long. Germline assignment: CDR1 SGHAT and CDR2 FQNNGV. V dropped 5 bases and J dropped 4 bases, with 15 bases sitting between them. The CDR3 spells CASSRDPLSNQPQHF. The CDR3 DNA follows: TGTGCCAGCAGCCGGGACCCGTTGTCGAATCAGCCCCAGCATTTT. The full variable domain, in which reference TRBV11-2 and TRBJ1-5 provide the parts outside the CDR3, is EAGVAQSPRYKIIEKRQSVAFWCNPISGHATLYWYQQILGQGPKLLIQFQNNGVVDDSQLPKDRFSAERLKGVDSTLKIQPAKLEDSAVYLCASSRDPLSNQPQHFGDGTRLSIL.

The rearrangement uses TRBV5-1 and TRBJ2-5; D remains unclear. The CDR3 has 13 residues. Trimming took off 0 bases at V and 4 bases at J, with 7 bases between the two ends. CDR1 is SGHRS and CDR2 is YFSETQ in the germline V gene. The CDR3 reads CASSLVGLETQYF. The CDR3 bases are TGCGCCAGCAGCTTGGTTGGCCTAGAGACCCAGTACTTC.

This clone was counted many times. The rearrangement uses TRBV19 and TRBJ1-1; no firm D call. The germline V and J ends were trimmed by 1 base and 5 bases, with 11 bases remaining between them. CDR3 length equals 14 residues. Germline values: CDR1 LNHDA, CDR2 SQIVND (reference sequence). The CDR3 region has the DNA TGTGCCAGTAGTATAGTGCCCGGGAGGACTGAAGCTTTCTTT. Its translation: CASSIVPGRTEAFF.

V gene TRBV5-6 combines with J gene TRBJ2-7, with a weak D call TRBD1 (6 bases). CDR3 length: 15 residues. Germline loops: CDR1 SGHDT, CDR2 YYEEEE. V lost 0 bases to trimming and J lost 0 bases, with 10 bases between them. The CDR3 DNA sequence: TGTGCCAGCAGCTTGGTGGACAGAAACTCCTACGAGCAGTACTTC. It encodes CASSLVDRNSYEQYF.

This clone was observed a few times. V usage is TRBV11-2 and J usage is TRBJ2-5, with 7 bases matching TRBD1. Germline V gene data show CDR1 as SGHAT and CDR2 as FQNNGV. The V segment lost 5 bases and the J segment 0 bases; nucleotides outside the gene matches: 9. CDR3 length equals 16 residues. The CDR3 sequence: CASSPGQATYQETQYF. DNA of the CDR3: TGTGCCAGCAGCCCAGGACAGGCCACGTACCAAGAGACCCAGTACTTC.

The chain has TRBV5-1 and TRBJ1-2, with a weak D call TRBD1 (6 bases). CDR3 length equals 15 residues. Looked up from germline, CDR1 is SGHRS and CDR2 is YFSETQ. V lost 0 bases and J lost 2, with 11 bases in between. The CDR3 sequence is CASSLAGAGNYGYTF. The CDR3 coding sequence is TGCGCCAGCAGCTTGGCGGGGGCTGGCAACTATGGCTACACCTTC.

This clone was observed a few times. The chain links TRBV6-6 to TRBJ2-7, with 10 bases that match TRBD2. Germline V lookup: CDR1 MNHNY, CDR2 SVGAGI (reference sequence). Germline trimming cut 5 bases from V and 7 bases from J; bases unmatched to any gene: 11. This CDR3 has 15 residues. This CDR3 reads CASSNQLAGVGEQYF. CDR3 coding DNA: TGTGCCAGCAGTAACCAGCTAGCGGGGGTGGGAGAGCAGTACTTC.

The rearrangement links TRBV7-8 to TRBJ2-7; 9 nucleotides agree with TRBD1. This CDR3 region has 18 residues. Germline CDR1 is SGHVS and CDR2 is FQNEAQ. Trimming removed 5 bases from V and 0 bases from J; junction bases left unmatched: 14. The CDR3 loop is CASSRSFRTGQGSYEQYF. The CDR3 nucleotides read TGTGCCAGCAGCCGATCATTCCGGACGGGACAGGGCTCCTACGAGCAGTACTTC.

The chain recombines TRBV7-3 with TRBJ2-1; TRBD2 aligns across 7 bases. Germline-derived CDR1 and CDR2 are SGHTA and FQGTGA. The CDR3 loop spans 16 amino acids. The V and J ends lost 5 bases and 2 bases, in that order; junction bases with no gene match: 9. The CDR3 DNA is TGTGCCAGCAGCGGGTCCGGAGCGGGGACCTACAATGAGCAGTTCTTC. This gives the protein CASSGSGAGTYNEQFF. Variable domain in full (rest from reference TRBV7-3 and TRBJ2-1): GAGVSQTPSNKVTEKGKYVELRCDPISGHTALYWYRQSLGQGPEFLIYFQGTGAADDSGLPNDRFFAVRPEGSVSTLKIQRTERGDSAVYLCASSGSGAGTYNEQFFGPGTRLTVL.

V and J are TRBV5-6 and TRBJ2-7, with D possibly TRBD2 on 5 matching bases. The CDR3 has 14 amino acids. The germline V gene encodes CDR1 SGHDT and CDR2 YYEEEE. Trimming cost V 0 bases and J 2 bases, with 9 bases left between them. The DNA of the CDR3 is TGTGCCAGCAGCTTGGGAGGGAACCCCTACGAGCAGTACTTC. It codes for CASSLGGNPYEQYF. The entire variable domain, with the rest obtained from reference TRBV5-6 and TRBJ2-7, is as follows: DAGVTQSPTHLIKTRGQQVTLRCSPKSGHDTVSWYQQALGQGPQFIFQYYEEEERQRGNFPDRFSGHQFPNYSSELNVNALLLGDSALYLCASSLGGNPYEQYFGPGTRLTVT.

There are a few counts of this clone. The junction departs from germline at one end; a sequencing error may be responsible. CDR3 region: CSVETGGGPQAQNIQYF. The CDR3 DNA reads as TGCAGCGTGGAGACAGGAGGGGGCCCCCAAGCCCAAAACATTCAGTACTTC. The chain employs TRBV29-1 and TRBJ2-4, with D possibly TRBD1 on 7 matching bases. The CDR3 sequence is 17 residues long. CDR1 SQVTM and CDR2 ANQGSEA come from the germline V gene.

The chain joins TRBV29-1 to TRBJ2-2; 11 bases line up with TRBD2. The CDR3 is 17 residues long. Germline trimming cut 0 bases from V and 6 bases from J; bases unmatched to any gene: 9. CDR1 and CDR2 (germline): SQVTM, ANQGSEA. CDR3 in DNA: TGCAGCGTTGAAGATCGGGTAGCGGGGGGGCAATCCGGGGAGCTGTTTTTT. Its translation: CSVEDRVAGGQSGELFF.

V usage is TRBV30 and J usage is TRBJ2-1; D uncertain. CDR1 GTSNPN and CDR2 SVGIG come from the germline V gene (reference sequence). This CDR3 contains 11 residues. V was trimmed by 0 bases and J by 7 bases, leaving 4 bases between them. In DNA form, the CDR3 reads TGTGCCTGGAGTGTAATTAATGAGCAGTTCTTC. Translation gives CAWSVINEQFF.

The chain uses TRBV30 and TRBJ2-5; D ambiguous. This CDR3 contains 12 residues. Trimming took off 1 base at V and 5 bases at J, with 8 bases between the two ends. In germline, CDR1 is GTSNPN, CDR2 SVGIG (reference sequence). DNA of the CDR3: TGTGCCTGGAGTGCCACAAGGGAGACCCAGTACTTC. Residues: CAWSATRETQYF.